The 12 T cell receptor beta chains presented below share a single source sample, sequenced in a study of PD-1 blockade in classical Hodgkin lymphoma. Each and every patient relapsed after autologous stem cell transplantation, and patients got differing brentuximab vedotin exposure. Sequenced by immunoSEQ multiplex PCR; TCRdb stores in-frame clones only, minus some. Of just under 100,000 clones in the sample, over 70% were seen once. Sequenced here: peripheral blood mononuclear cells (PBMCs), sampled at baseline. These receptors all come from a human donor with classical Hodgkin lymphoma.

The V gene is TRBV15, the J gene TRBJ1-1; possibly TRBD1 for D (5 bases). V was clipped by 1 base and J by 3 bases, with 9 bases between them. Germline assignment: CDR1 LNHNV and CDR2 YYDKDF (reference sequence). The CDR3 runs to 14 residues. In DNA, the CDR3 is TGTGCCACCAGCAGAGCGGTGGGGGACACTGAAGCTTTCTTT. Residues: CATSRAVGDTEAFF.

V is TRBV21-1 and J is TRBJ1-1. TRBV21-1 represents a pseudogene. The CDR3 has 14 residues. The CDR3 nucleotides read TGTGCCAGCAGCCCGGTGGGGGGGAACACTGAAGCTTTCTTT. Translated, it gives CASSPVGGNTEAFF.

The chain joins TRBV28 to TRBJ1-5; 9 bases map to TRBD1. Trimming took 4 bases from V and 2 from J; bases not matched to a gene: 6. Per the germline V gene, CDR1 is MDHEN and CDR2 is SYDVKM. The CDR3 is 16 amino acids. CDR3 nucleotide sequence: TGTGCCAGCAGTTCAACAGGGGGCAGCGGCAATCAGCCCCAGCATTTT. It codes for CASSSTGGSGNQPQHF.

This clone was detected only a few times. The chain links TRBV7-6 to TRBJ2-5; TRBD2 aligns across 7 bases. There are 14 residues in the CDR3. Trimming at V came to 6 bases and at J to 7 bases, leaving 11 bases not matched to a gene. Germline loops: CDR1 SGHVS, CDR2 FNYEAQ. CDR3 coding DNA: TGTGCCAGCAGTCCCGCTAGCGGTTCGTGGACCCAGTACTTC. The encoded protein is CASSPASGSWTQYF. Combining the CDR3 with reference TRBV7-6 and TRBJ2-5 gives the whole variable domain GAGVSQSPRYKVTKRGQDVALRCDPISGHVSLYWYRQALGQGPEFLTYFNYEAQQDKSGLPNDRFSAERPEGSISTLTIQRTEQRDSAMYRCASSPASGSWTQYFGPGTRLLVL.

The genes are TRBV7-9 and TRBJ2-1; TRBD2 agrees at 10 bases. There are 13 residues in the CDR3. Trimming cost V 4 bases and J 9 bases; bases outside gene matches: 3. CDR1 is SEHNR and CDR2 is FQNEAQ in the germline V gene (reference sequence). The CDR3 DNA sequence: TGTGCCAGCAGCTACGAGCGGGAGGGTGAGCAGTTCTTC. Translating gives CASSYEREGEQFF.

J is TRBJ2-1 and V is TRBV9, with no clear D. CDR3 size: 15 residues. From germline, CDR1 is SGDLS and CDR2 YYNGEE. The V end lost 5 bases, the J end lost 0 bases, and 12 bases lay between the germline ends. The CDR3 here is CASSEHDSSYNEQFF. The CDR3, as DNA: TGTGCCAGCAGTGAACATGATAGCTCCTACAATGAGCAGTTCTTC. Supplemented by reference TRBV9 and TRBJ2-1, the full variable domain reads DSGVTQTPKHLITATGQRVTLRCSPRSGDLSVYWYQQSLDQGLQFLIQYYNGEERAKGNILERFSAQQFPDLHSELNLSSLELGDSALYFCASSEHDSSYNEQFFGPGTRLTVL.

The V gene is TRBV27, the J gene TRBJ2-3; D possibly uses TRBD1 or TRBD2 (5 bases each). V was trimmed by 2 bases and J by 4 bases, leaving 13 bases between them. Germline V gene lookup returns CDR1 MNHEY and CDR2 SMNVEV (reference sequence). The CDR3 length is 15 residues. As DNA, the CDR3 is TGTGCCAGCAGTTTACGGGGCGCCTGGGCAGATACGCAGTATTTT. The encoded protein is CASSLRGAWADTQYF.

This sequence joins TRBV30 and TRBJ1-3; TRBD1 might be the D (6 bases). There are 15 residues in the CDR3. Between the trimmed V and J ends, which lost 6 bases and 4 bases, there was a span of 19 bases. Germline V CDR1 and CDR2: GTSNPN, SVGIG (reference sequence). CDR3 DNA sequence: TGTGCCTGCCTACAGGGTCCTTCTTCCGGAAACACCATATATTTT. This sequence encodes CACLQGPSSGNTIYF.

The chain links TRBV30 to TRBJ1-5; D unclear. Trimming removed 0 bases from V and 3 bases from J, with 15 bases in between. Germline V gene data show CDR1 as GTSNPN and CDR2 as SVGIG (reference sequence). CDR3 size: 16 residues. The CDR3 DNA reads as TGTGCCTGGAGTGTGGGTAGCAGAGCTAACAATCAGCCCCAGCATTTT. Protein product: CAWSVGSRANNQPQHF. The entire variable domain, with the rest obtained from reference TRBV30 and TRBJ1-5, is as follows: SQTIHQWPATLVQPVGSPLSLECTVEGTSNPNLYWYRQAAGRGLQLLFYSVGIGQISSEVPQNLSASRPQDRQFILSSKKLLLSDSGFYLCAWSVGSRANNQPQHFGDGTRLSIL.

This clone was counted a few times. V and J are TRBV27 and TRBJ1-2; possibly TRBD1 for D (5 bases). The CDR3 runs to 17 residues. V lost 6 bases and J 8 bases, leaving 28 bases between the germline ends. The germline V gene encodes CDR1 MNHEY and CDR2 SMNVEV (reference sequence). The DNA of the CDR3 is TGTGCCAGCAGAAGACAGACTCAACATCTCTCTATGGGAGGCTACACCTTC. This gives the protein CASRRQTQHLSMGGYTF.

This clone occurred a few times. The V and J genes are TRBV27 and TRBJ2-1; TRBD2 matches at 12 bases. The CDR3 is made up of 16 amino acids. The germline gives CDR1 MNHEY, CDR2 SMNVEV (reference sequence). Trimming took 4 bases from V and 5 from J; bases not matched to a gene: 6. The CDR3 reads CASSSWTSGANNEQFF. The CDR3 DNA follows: TGTGCCAGCAGTTCCTGGACTAGCGGGGCGAACAATGAGCAGTTCTTC.

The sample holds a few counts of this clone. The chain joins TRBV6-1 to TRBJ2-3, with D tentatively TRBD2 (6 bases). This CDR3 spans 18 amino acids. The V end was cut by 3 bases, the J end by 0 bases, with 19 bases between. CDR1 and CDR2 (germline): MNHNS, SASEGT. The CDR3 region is CASSETAGSSPSTDTQYF. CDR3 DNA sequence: TGTGCCAGCAGTGAGACAGCGGGCTCGTCGCCGAGCACAGATACGCAGTATTTT.